These 7 T cell receptor beta chains were sequenced from one sample in a study of blood T cell repertoires in COVID-19. Using immunoSEQ multiplex PCR, the repertoire was profiled, and TCRdb retains in-frame clones only, with some absent. Of about 70,000 clones listed, 87% are singletons. The material sequenced was peripheral blood. The receptors shown here come from a woman over 75 with acute or convalescent COVID-19.

The V gene is TRBV10-3, the J gene TRBJ2-7; 7 bases fit TRBD2. The CDR3 is 14 amino acids. V gave up 3 bases and J gave up 2 bases; unmatched junction bases: 4. The germline gives CDR1 ENHRY, CDR2 SYGVKD. The CDR3 protein is CAISELAGTYEQYF. In DNA form, the CDR3 reads TGTGCCATCAGTGAATTAGCGGGCACCTACGAGCAGTACTTC.

The rearrangement links TRBV5-1 to TRBJ2-7; a possible D gene is TRBD1 (6 bases). Between the trimmed V and J ends, which lost 0 bases and 6 bases, there was a span of 13 bases. The CDR3 extends over 14 amino acids. In germline, CDR1 is SGHRS, CDR2 YFSETQ. The CDR3 is CASSLGGHNPEQYF. The CDR3 nucleotides read TGCGCCAGCAGCTTGGGGGGACATAACCCCGAGCAGTACTTC.

V gene TRBV5-1 combines with J gene TRBJ2-5; D gene ambiguous. This CDR3 region has 18 residues. The germline V and J ends were trimmed by 0 bases and 5 bases, with 23 bases remaining between them. The germline V gene has CDR1 SGHRS and CDR2 YFSETQ. The CDR3 loop is CASSLAQVGPTSRETQYF. The CDR3, as DNA: TGCGCCAGCAGCTTGGCCCAAGTGGGTCCGACCTCGAGGGAGACCCAGTACTTC. The variable domain in full, with the rest retrieved from reference TRBV5-1 and TRBJ2-5, is KAGVTQTPRYLIKTRGQQVTLSCSPISGHRSVSWYQQTPGQGLQFLFEYFSETQRNKGNFPGRFSGRQFSNSRSEMNVSTLELGDSALYLCASSLAQVGPTSRETQYFGPGTRLLVL.

Written as DNA, the CDR3 is TGTGCCAGCAGCCAGCAAACAGGGTATCAGCCCCAGCATTTT. Translating gives CASSQQTGYQPQHF. The V gene is TRBV5-6, the J gene TRBJ1-5, with TRBD1 as a possible D gene (6 bases). Germline CDR1 is SGHDT and CDR2 is YYEEEE. The CDR3 is 14 residues long. V was shortened by 4 bases and J by 5 bases, with 13 bases between the two germline ends.

The rearrangement uses TRBV30 and TRBJ1-2; weak D call: TRBD1 (6 bases). The CDR3 is 14 residues long. Trimming removed 4 bases at V and 4 bases at J, with 16 bases between. Germline CDR1 and CDR2: GTSNPN and SVGIG (reference sequence). The CDR3 DNA reads as TGTGCCTGGACCACAGGGTCAGGCATCTATGGCTACACCTTC. Its translation is CAWTTGSGIYGYTF.

V and J are TRBV4-2 and TRBJ2-3; D is undetermined. V was clipped by 3 bases and J by 2 bases, with 9 bases between them. The CDR3 spans 14 residues. Germline V gives CDR1 LGHNA, CDR2 YNFKEQ. The CDR3 nucleotides read TGTGCCAGCAGCCAGGTCTACCCCACAGATACGCAGTATTTT. Its translation is CASSQVYPTDTQYF.

This chain joins TRBV24-1 and TRBJ2-6; 11 positions agree with TRBD1. This CDR3 is 19 amino acids long. The germline CDR1 and CDR2 sequences are KGHDR and SFDVKD. Trimming removed 2 bases from V and 0 bases from J; junction bases left unmatched: 5. The CDR3 loop is CATSDSPGTGGSGANVLTF. The DNA of the CDR3 is TGTGCCACCAGTGATTCACCCGGGACAGGGGGCTCTGGGGCCAACGTCCTGACTTTC.